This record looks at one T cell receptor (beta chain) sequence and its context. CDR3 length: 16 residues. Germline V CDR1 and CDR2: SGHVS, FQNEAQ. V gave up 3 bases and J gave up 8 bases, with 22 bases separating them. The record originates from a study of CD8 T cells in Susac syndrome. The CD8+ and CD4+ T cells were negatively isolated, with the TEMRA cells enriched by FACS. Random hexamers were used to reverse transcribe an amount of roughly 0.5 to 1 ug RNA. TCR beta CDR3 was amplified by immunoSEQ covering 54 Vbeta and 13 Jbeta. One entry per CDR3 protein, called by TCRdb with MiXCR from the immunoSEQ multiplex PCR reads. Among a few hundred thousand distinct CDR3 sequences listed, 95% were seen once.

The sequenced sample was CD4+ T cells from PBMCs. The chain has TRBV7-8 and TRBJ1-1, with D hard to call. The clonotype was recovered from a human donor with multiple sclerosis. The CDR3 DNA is TGTGCCAGCAGCTTTCGGCTCGGACCGCTAACCCTGGAAGCTTTCTTT. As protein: CASSFRLGPLTLEAFF.